A single sample gave rise to the 32 T cell receptor beta chains below, sequenced in a study of blood T cells in healthy people across ages. A sample-barcoded 5' primer and a J-beta primer mix were used in a second PCR of roughly 7 to 11 cycles. TCRdb used MiXCR to reprocess the 5' RACE reads, holding one entry per CDR3 protein. The repertoire consists of 1.8 million or so distinct CDR3 sequences, with more than 35% occurring once and the leading ten covering more than 20%. Sequences were obtained from blood. The source of these receptors is a human donor in good health.

The V gene is TRBV6-2 or TRBV6-3, the J gene TRBJ2-5; maybe TRBD1 (6 bases). The CDR3 extends over 13 amino acids. Trimming left V 6 bases short and J 12 bases short, with 20 bases between. CDR1 is MNHEY, CDR2 SVGEGT, per germline. CDR3 nucleotide sequence: TGTGCCAGCAGCCCCTACCGGGACACCGAAGAGTACTTC. It codes for CASSPYRDTEEYF.

The V gene is TRBV7-9, the J gene TRBJ2-5; 7 positions agree with TRBD1. The DNA end favors TRBJ2-7, so the J call may be wrong. Germline V lookup: CDR1 SEHNR, CDR2 FQNEAQ (reference sequence). The CDR3 is 13 residues long. CDR3 in amino acids: CASSPTGRGEQYF. CDR3 DNA sequence: TGTGCCAGCAGCCCGACAGGGAGAGGCGAGCAGTACTTC.

The chain combines TRBV28 with TRBJ2-6; 7 nucleotides line up with TRBD1. The CDR3 is 18 residues long. CDR1 is MDHEN, CDR2 SYDVKM, per germline. Trimming removed 6 bases from V and 5 bases from J; junction bases left unmatched: 16. CDR3 amino acids: CASSLRFRGKDWANVLTF. The CDR3 nucleotides read TGTGCCAGCAGCTTACGATTCAGGGGGAAAGACTGGGCCAACGTCCTGACTTTC. The complete variable domain, with remaining parts taken from reference TRBV28 and TRBJ2-6, reads DVKVTQSSRYLVKRTGEKVFLECVQDMDHENMFWYRQDPGLGLRLIYFSYDVKMKEKGDIPEGYSVSREKKERFSLILESASTNQTSMYLCASSLRFRGKDWANVLTFGAGSRLTVL.

The rearrangement links TRBV12-5 to TRBJ2-1; 7 bases align to TRBD1. The CDR3 runs 12 residues. Trimming removed 3 bases from V and 7 bases from J; junction bases left unmatched: 0. CDR1 and CDR2 (germline): LGHNT, FRNRAP. CDR3 sequence: CASGFRGNEQFF. The DNA for the CDR3 is TGTGCTAGTGGTTTCAGGGGGAATGAGCAGTTCTTC. The full variable domain, rest sourced from reference TRBV12-5 and TRBJ2-1, is DARVTQTPRHKVTEMGQEVTMRCQPILGHNTVFWYRQTMMQGLELLAYFRNRAPLDDSGMPKDRFSAEMPDATLATLKIQPSEPRDSAVYFCASGFRGNEQFFGPGTRLTVL.

The chain joins TRBV7-9 to TRBJ1-4, with 10 bases fitting TRBD1. CDR1 is SEHNR and CDR2 is FQNEAQ in the germline V gene (reference sequence). V lost 5 bases and J lost 8; bases outside the gene matches: 14. The CDR3 contains 17 residues. CDR3 DNA sequence: TGTGCCAGCAGCCCGATCATCCGGGGGACAGGGGTGGAAAAACTGTTTTTT. It translates to CASSPIIRGTGVEKLFF.

This chain joins TRBV3-1 and TRBJ2-7; 7 bases are a match to TRBD2. J lost 4 bases, V lost 6 bases, and 12 bases had no gene match. Germline V gene sequence: CDR1 LGHDT, CDR2 YNNKEL (reference sequence). This CDR3 has 15 amino acids. CDR3 in DNA: TGTGCCAGCAGGAAGCGGGGACCTCGGGGGTACGAGCAGTACTTC. It encodes CASRKRGPRGYEQYF.

This sequence joins TRBV12-3 or TRBV12-4 and TRBJ2-3; unclear D gene. This CDR3 comprises 14 residues. Trimming took off 4 bases at V and 0 bases at J, with 8 bases between the two ends. The CDR3, as DNA: TGTGCCAGCAGTTCGATGGTTAGCACAGATACGCAGTATTTT. Amino acids: CASSSMVSTDTQYF.

This clonotype was seen only once. The gene calls are TRBV25-1 and TRBJ2-3; 8 bases match TRBD2. Germline loops: CDR1 MGHDK, CDR2 SYGVNS. This CDR3 has 13 residues. CDR3 nucleotides: TGTGCTACAGACGGGGGGGCGGCAGATACGCAGTATTTT. Amino acids: CATDGGAADTQYF.

This clonotype has just a few counts. The gene calls are TRBV13 and TRBJ1-2; D gene unclear. This CDR3 comprises 14 residues. V gave up 0 bases and J gave up 5 bases, with 10 bases separating them. Looked up from germline, CDR1 is PRHDT and CDR2 is FYEKMQ (reference sequence). CDR3 amino acids: CASSLGQKEYGYTF. The CDR3 DNA reads as TGTGCCAGCAGCTTAGGACAGAAGGAATATGGCTACACCTTC.

In its sample, this clonotype was seen many times. The gene calls are TRBV5-5 and TRBJ2-1; 10 nucleotides align to TRBD2. The length of the CDR3 is 16 residues. Germline values: CDR1 SGHKS, CDR2 YYEKEE (reference sequence). With V trimmed by 2 bases and J by 2 bases, 4 bases remained unmatched. The CDR3 sequence is CASSLGLAGAYNEQFF. The DNA of the CDR3 is TGTGCCAGCAGCTTAGGGCTAGCGGGGGCCTACAATGAGCAGTTCTTC.

This clonotype has at least ten counts. The chain carries TRBV7-3 and TRBJ2-7, with TRBD1 identical over 7 bases. The CDR3 is 14 residues long. Unmatched junction bases numbered 7, after V lost 5 bases and J lost 3 bases. Germline values: CDR1 SGHTA, CDR2 FQGTGA. The CDR3 DNA follows: TGTGCCAGCAGCCCCTCGGGACAGAACTACGAGCAGTACTTC. Protein product: CASSPSGQNYEQYF.

The V and J genes are TRBV3-1 and TRBJ1-4, with TRBD1 identical over 7 bases. V shed 8 bases and J 7 bases; nucleotides not matched to a gene: 16. This CDR3 spans 16 amino acids. In germline, CDR1 is LGHDT, CDR2 YNNKEL (reference sequence). CDR3 DNA: TGTGCCAGCGGGTCCACTCAAACAGGGGACAGTGAAAAACTGTTTTTT. This sequence encodes CASGSTQTGDSEKLFF.

Remarks on this clonotype: The germline gene is not matched at one end of the junction; a read error may be the cause. V is TRBV28 and J is TRBJ1-2; 8 nucleotides match TRBD1. The germline gives CDR1 MDHEN, CDR2 SYDVKM. The CDR3 spans 16 residues. DNA of the CDR3: TGTGCCGGCAGTTTAGCGACAGGGGATCTTAACTATGGCTACACCTTC. It is translated as CAGSLATGDLNYGYTF.

The chain uses TRBV28 and TRBJ2-4, with TRBD2 identical over 12 bases. The CDR3 sequence is 12 residues long. The V segment lost 6 bases and the J segment 15 bases; nucleotides outside the gene matches: 6. CDR1 and CDR2 from the germline V gene are MDHEN and SYDVKM. The CDR3 is CASSHTSGGWYF. CDR3 sequence (DNA): TGTGCCAGCAGCCATACTAGCGGGGGGTGGTACTTC.

This clonotype was counted only a few times. The V call is TRBV4-1, the J call TRBJ2-6; possible D gene TRBD2, 5 bases. V was clipped by 4 bases and J by 0 bases, with 13 bases between them. The CDR3 sequence is 17 residues long. The germline gives CDR1 MGHRA, CDR2 YSYEKL. DNA of the CDR3: TGCGCCAGCAGCCTACTCTCTCGGGGCTCTGGGGCCAACGTCCTGACTTTC. Encoded protein: CASSLLSRGSGANVLTF.

This chain uses TRBV4-1 with TRBJ2-5, with 8 bases fitting TRBD1. V lost 0 bases to trimming and J lost 1 base; unmatched junction nucleotides: 7. From germline, CDR1 is MGHRA and CDR2 YSYEKL. This CDR3 region has 17 residues. CDR3 protein: CASSQESMGTGQETQYF. Written as DNA, the CDR3 is TGCGCCAGCAGCCAAGAGTCTATGGGGACAGGCCAAGAGACCCAGTACTTC.

This chain joins TRBV28 and TRBJ2-6; D remains ambiguous. The germline V and J ends were trimmed by 3 bases and 0 bases, with 9 bases remaining between them. Germline-derived CDR1 and CDR2 are MDHEN and SYDVKM. This CDR3 spans 16 amino acids. The CDR3 region has the DNA TGTGCCAGCAGTTTGGAGCGATTCTCTGGGGCCAACGTCCTGACTTTC. Its protein is CASSLERFSGANVLTF.

The chain is built from TRBV10-3 and TRBJ1-5; no clear D gene. Germline V gene lookup returns CDR1 ENHRY and CDR2 SYGVKD. V dropped 3 bases and J dropped 11 bases, with 20 bases sitting between them. The CDR3 totals 15 residues. CDR3 loop: CAISEDTQQQETQHF. The CDR3 nucleotides read TGTGCCATCAGTGAAGACACGCAACAGCAAGAGACCCAGCATTTT.

This clonotype is a singleton in its sample. The chain couples TRBV7-9 to TRBJ1-2, with TRBD1 identical over 7 bases. CDR3 length equals 14 residues. Germline CDR1 SEHNR, CDR2 FQNEAQ (reference sequence). V was clipped by 5 bases and J by 7 bases; unmatched bases: 10. CDR3 nucleotides: TGTGCCAGCAGCCATGACAGGGCACGGGGTGGCTACACCTTC. Translated, it gives CASSHDRARGGYTF.

The V gene is TRBV12-3 or TRBV12-4, the J gene TRBJ2-1; D is possibly TRBD2 (6 bases). The CDR3 covers 14 residues. Trimming stripped 5 bases from V and 3 bases from J, with 11 bases between. The CDR3 DNA reads as TGTGCCAGCAGTCGATCCGGGGGCTACAATGAGCAGTTCTTC. Translating gives CASSRSGGYNEQFF.

This clonotype was picked up a small number of times. J is TRBJ2-4 and V is TRBV6-4, with 7 nucleotides matching TRBD2. This CDR3 is 20 amino acids long. The germline V gene encodes CDR1 MRHNA and CDR2 SNTAGT. Trimming took 0 bases from V and 3 from J; bases not matched to a gene: 17. In DNA, the CDR3 is TGTGCCAGCAGTGACTCCCTGCTTGCCCCACGGGGGGAATTCAAAAACATTCAGTACTTC. The encoded protein is CASSDSLLAPRGEFKNIQYF.

This chain connects TRBV29-1 to TRBJ1-1; the match to TRBD1 covers 9 bases. Trimming cost V 8 bases and J 7 bases; bases outside gene matches: 11. Germline-derived CDR1 and CDR2 are SQVTM and ANQGSEA. The CDR3 length is 13 residues. In DNA, the CDR3 is TGCAGCTCCTCTCAAACAGGGGGCCGTGAAGCTTTCTTT. Encoded protein: CSSSQTGGREAFF.

The V call is TRBV20-1, the J call TRBJ1-5; D unresolved. CDR3 size: 14 residues. Per the germline V gene, CDR1 is DFQATT and CDR2 is SNEGSKA (reference sequence). V dropped 6 bases and J dropped 1 base, with 13 bases sitting between them. This CDR3 is CSARRSASNQPQHF. The CDR3, as DNA: TGCAGTGCCCGGCGGTCAGCGAGCAATCAGCCCCAGCATTTT.

V usage is TRBV6-2 or TRBV6-3 and J usage is TRBJ1-2; D call uncertain. The germline CDR1 and CDR2 sequences are MNHEY and SVGEGT. The CDR3 has 15 residues. Trimming removed 7 bases at V and 0 bases at J, with 15 bases between. The chain's CDR3 is CASTEEWNPNYGYTF. Written as DNA, the CDR3 is TGTGCCAGCACCGAGGAGTGGAATCCTAACTATGGCTACACCTTC.

V and J are TRBV7-9 and TRBJ2-1; D is perhaps TRBD1 (6 bases). Trimming removed 5 bases from V and 0 bases from J, with 23 bases in between. CDR3 length: 19 residues. CDR1 and CDR2 (germline): SEHNR, FQNEAQ (reference sequence). CDR3 amino acids: CASSTLGTSQGSSYNEQFF. The CDR3 DNA follows: TGTGCCAGCAGCACATTAGGGACCTCACAGGGAAGCTCCTACAATGAGCAGTTCTTC.

This clonotype has only a few counts. V is TRBV6-6 and J is TRBJ2-7; TRBD2 matches at 7 bases. The CDR3 is made up of 15 amino acids. Germline V CDR1 and CDR2: MNHNY, SVGAGI (reference sequence). Trimming at V came to 6 bases and at J to 0 bases, leaving 8 bases not matched to a gene. The CDR3 nucleotides read TGTGCCAGCAGGACCCAGAGCGGGGTCTCCTACGAGCAGTACTTC. It specifies CASRTQSGVSYEQYF.

This clonotype appeared a few times. V usage is TRBV6-6 and J usage is TRBJ2-1; D might be TRBD1 (6 bases). Germline CDR1 MNHNY, CDR2 SVGAGI (reference sequence). This CDR3 spans 14 amino acids. V was shortened by 6 bases and J by 7 bases, with 16 bases between the two germline ends. CDR3 in amino acids: CASRVGMGANEQFF. The CDR3 nucleotides are TGTGCCAGCAGAGTAGGAATGGGGGCGAATGAGCAGTTCTTC.

A few counts support this clonotype. The V and J genes are TRBV6-6 and TRBJ2-3; 8 bases map to TRBD2. The germline V gene has CDR1 MNHNY and CDR2 SVGAGI (reference sequence). This CDR3 has 16 amino acids. V shed 6 bases, J shed 7 bases, and the junction held 15 bases outside the gene matches. The CDR3 reads CASRPPGDGGAHTQYF. Written as DNA, the CDR3 is TGTGCCAGCAGGCCACCTGGGGACGGGGGGGCTCATACGCAGTATTTT.

The rearrangement uses TRBV27 and TRBJ2-7; possibly TRBD1 or TRBD2 for D (5 bases each). The DNA end is more similar to TRBJ2-1, so the J call may be wrong. The CDR3 consists of 12 residues. The germline V gene has CDR1 MNHEY and CDR2 SMNVEV (reference sequence). In DNA, the CDR3 is TGTGCCAGCTGGGACGCAGCCTACGAGCAGTTCTTC. Translating gives CASWDAAYEQFF.

The table lists this clonotype with a few counts. The J gene is TRBJ2-7, the V gene TRBV12-5; 7 bases are a match to TRBD1. The V and J ends lost 2 bases and 3 bases, in that order; junction bases with no gene match: 4. The germline V gene encodes CDR1 LGHNT and CDR2 FRNRAP. This CDR3 is built from 14 residues. The CDR3 loop is CASGLMGQSYEQYF. In DNA form, the CDR3 reads TGTGCTAGTGGTTTGATGGGACAGAGCTACGAGCAGTACTTC.

This chain uses TRBV7-2 with TRBJ2-1; D is ambiguous. Trimming stripped 1 base from V and 4 bases from J, with 14 bases between. The CDR3 sequence is 16 residues long. The germline CDR1 and CDR2 sequences are SGHTA and FQGNSA. For the CDR3, the DNA is TGTGCCAGCAGCTTAGATCATTACAGTAAGTACAATGAGCAGTTCTTC. Protein product: CASSLDHYSKYNEQFF.

The J gene is TRBJ2-1, the V gene TRBV30; TRBD2 aligns across 7 bases. Germline V gene lookup returns CDR1 GTSNPN and CDR2 SVGIG (reference sequence). This CDR3 has 17 amino acids. Trimming cost V 2 bases and J 0 bases; bases outside gene matches: 10. CDR3 bases: TGTGCCTGGAGTCGTCAGAGCGGGGCGAGCTCCTACAATGAGCAGTTCTTC. Its protein product is CAWSRQSGASSYNEQFF.